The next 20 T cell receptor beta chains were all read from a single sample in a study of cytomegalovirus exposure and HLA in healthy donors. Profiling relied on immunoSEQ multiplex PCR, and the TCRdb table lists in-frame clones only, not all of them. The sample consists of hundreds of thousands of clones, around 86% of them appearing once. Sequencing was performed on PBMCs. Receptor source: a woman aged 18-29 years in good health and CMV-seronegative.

The CDR3 here is CASRGDRVGDTQYF. In nucleotides, the CDR3 is TGTGCCAGCAGGGGGGACAGGGTGGGAGATACGCAGTATTTT. V and J are TRBV6-1 and TRBJ2-3; 9 nucleotides match TRBD1. J lost 5 bases, V lost 6 bases, and 6 bases had no gene match. CDR1 is MNHNS and CDR2 is SASEGT in the germline V gene. The CDR3 is 14 residues long.

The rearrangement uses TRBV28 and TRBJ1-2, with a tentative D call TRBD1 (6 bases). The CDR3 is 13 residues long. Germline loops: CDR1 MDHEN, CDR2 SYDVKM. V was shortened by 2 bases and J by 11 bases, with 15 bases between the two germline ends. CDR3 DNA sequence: TGTGCCAGCAGTTTAGGGGGGGCGGAATGGTACACCTTC. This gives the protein CASSLGGAEWYTF.

CDR3 bases: TGTGCCAGCAGCCGAGGCGAACAGCCCCAGCATTTT. Translated: CASSRGEQPQHF. The rearrangement joins TRBV7-9 to TRBJ1-5, with D unresolved. V lost 5 bases and J lost 7, with 9 bases in between. The germline V gene has CDR1 SEHNR and CDR2 FQNEAQ (reference sequence). There are 12 residues in the CDR3.

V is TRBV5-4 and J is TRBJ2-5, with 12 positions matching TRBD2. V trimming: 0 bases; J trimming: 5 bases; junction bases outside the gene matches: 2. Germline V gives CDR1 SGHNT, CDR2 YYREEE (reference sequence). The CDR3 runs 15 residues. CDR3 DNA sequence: TGTGCCAGCAGCTTGGCTAGCGGGGGGGCGGAGACCCAGTACTTC. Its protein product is CASSLASGGAETQYF.

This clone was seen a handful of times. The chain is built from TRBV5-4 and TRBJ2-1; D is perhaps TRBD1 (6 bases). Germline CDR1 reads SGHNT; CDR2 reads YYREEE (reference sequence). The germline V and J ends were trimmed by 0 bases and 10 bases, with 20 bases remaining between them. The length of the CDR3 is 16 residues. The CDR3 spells CASSLVGGDKYEEQFF. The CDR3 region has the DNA TGTGCCAGCAGCTTGGTTGGTGGGGACAAGTATGAAGAGCAGTTCTTC.

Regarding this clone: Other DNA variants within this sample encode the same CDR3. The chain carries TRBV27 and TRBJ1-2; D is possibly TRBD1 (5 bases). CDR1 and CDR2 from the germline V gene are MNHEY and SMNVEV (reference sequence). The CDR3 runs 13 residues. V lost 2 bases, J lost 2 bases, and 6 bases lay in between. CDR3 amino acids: CASSLGGNYGYTF. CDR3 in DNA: TGTGCCAGCAGTTTAGGGGGGAACTATGGCTACACCTTC.

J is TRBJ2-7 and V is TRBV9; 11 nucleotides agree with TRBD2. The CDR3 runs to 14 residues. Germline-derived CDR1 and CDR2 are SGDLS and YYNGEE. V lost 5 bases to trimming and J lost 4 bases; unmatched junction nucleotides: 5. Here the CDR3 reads CASSTSGSVYEQYF. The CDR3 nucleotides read TGTGCCAGCAGTACTAGCGGGAGCGTATACGAGCAGTACTTC.

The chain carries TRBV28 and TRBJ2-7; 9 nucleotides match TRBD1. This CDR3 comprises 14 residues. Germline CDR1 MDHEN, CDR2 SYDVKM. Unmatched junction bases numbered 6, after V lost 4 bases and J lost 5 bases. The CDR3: CASSYRDRVNEQYF. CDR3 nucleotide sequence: TGTGCCAGCAGTTACCGGGACAGGGTGAACGAGCAGTACTTC.

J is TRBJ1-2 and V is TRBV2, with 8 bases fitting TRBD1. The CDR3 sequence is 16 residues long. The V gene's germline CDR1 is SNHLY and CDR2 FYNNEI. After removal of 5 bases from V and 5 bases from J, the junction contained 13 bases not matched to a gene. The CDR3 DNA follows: TGTGCCAGCAGTTTCGGGACAGGAGGCCTAGAATATGGCTACACCTTC. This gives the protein CASSFGTGGLEYGYTF.

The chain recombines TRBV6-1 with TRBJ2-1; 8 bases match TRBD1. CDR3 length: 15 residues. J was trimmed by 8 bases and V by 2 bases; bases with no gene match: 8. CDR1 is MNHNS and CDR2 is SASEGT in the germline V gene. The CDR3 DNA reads TGTGCCAGCAGTGAACTGGACAGGGTTACCGATGAGCAGTTCTTC. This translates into CASSELDRVTDEQFF.

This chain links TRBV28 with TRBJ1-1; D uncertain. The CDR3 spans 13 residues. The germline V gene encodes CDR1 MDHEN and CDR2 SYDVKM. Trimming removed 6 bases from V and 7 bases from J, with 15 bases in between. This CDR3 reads CASRRPNDFEAFF. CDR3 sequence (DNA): TGTGCCAGCAGACGACCCAACGACTTTGAAGCTTTCTTT.

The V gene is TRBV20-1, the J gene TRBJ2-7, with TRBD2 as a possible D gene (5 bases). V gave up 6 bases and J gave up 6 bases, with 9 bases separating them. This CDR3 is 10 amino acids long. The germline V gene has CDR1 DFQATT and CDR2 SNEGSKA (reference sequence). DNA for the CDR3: TGCAGTGCGTTACGGGGCGAGCAGTACTTC. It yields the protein CSALRGEQYF.

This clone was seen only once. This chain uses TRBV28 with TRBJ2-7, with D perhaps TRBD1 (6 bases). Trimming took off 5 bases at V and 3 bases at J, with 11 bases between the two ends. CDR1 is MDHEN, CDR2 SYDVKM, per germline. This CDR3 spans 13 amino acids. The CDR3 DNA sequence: TGTGCCAGCAGTCAGAAACAGGGCTACGAGCAGTACTTC. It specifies CASSQKQGYEQYF.

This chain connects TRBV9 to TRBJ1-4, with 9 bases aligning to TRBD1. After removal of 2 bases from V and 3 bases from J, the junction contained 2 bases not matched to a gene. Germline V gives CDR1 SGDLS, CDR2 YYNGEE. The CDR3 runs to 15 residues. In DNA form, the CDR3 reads TGTGCCAGCAGCGTCGGACAGGGGTCTAATGAAAAACTGTTTTTT. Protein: CASSVGQGSNEKLFF.

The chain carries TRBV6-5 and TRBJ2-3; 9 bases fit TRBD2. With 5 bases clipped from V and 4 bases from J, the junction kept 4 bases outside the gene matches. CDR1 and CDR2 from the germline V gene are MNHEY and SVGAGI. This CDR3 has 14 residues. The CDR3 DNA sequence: TGTGCCAGCAGTCTCGGGACTAGCTCAGATACGCAGTATTTT. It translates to CASSLGTSSDTQYF.

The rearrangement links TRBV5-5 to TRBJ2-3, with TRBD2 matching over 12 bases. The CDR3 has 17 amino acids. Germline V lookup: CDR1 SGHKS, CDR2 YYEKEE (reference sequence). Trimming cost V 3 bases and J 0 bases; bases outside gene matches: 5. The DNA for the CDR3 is TGTGCCAGCAGCTCCCGACTAGCGGGGGTTAGCACAGATACGCAGTATTTT. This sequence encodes CASSSRLAGVSTDTQYF.

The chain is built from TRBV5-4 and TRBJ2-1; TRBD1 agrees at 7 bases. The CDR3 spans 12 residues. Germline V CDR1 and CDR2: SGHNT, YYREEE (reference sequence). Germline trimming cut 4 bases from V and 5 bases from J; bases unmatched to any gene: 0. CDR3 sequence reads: CASSQGDNEQFF. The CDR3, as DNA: TGTGCCAGCAGCCAGGGGGACAATGAGCAGTTCTTC. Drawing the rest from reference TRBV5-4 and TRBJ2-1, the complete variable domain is ETGVTQSPTHLIKTRGQQVTLRCSSQSGHNTVSWYQQALGQGPQFIFQYYREEENGRGNFPPRFSGLQFPNYSSELNVNALELDDSALYLCASSQGDNEQFFGPGTRLTVL.

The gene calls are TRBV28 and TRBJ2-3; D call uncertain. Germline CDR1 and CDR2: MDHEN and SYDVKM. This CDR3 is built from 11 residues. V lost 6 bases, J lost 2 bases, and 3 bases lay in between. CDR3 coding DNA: TGTGCCAGCAGCATCACAGATACGCAGTATTTT. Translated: CASSITDTQYF.

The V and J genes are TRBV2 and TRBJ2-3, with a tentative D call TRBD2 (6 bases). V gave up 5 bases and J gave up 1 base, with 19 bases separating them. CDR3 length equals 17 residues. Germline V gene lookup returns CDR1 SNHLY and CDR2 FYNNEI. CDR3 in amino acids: CASSPRQRASGTDTQYF. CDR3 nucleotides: TGTGCCAGCAGTCCTCGACAGCGGGCCTCCGGCACAGATACGCAGTATTTT.

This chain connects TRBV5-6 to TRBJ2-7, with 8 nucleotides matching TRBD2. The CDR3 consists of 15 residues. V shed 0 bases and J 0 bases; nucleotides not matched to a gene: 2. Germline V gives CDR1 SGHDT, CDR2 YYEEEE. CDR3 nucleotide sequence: TGTGCCAGCAGCTTGGGCGGGAGGCCCTCCTACGAGCAGTACTTC. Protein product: CASSLGGRPSYEQYF.